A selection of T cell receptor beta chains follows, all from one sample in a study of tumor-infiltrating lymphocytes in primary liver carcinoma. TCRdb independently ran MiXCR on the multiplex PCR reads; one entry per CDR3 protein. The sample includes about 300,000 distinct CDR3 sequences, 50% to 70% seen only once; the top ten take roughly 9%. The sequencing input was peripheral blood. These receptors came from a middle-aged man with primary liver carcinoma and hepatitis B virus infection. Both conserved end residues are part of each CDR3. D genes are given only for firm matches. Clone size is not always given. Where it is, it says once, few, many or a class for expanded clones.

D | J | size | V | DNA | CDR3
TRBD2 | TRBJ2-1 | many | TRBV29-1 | TGCAGCGTTCAAGGACTAGGTTCCAATGAGCAGTTCTTC | CSVQGLGSNEQFF
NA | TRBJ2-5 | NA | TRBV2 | TGTGCCAGCGATGTCATGGGGGCAGGGTGGCAAGAGACCCAGTACTTC | CASDVMGAGWQETQYF
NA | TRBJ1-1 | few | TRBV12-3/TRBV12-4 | TGTGCCAGCAGTACCGGACGATCTGAAGCTTTCTTT | CASSTGRSEAFF
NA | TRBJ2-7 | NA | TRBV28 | TGTGCCAGCAAGGGGGGGGACTCCTCCTACAATGAGCAGTACTTC | CASKGGDSSYNEQYF
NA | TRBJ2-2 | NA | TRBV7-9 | TGTGCCAGCAGCGTTCTAAGGGCGGGCACCGGGGAGCTGTTTTTT | CASSVLRAGTGELFF
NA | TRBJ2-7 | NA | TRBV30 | TGTGCCTGGAGCGGGACACGCGTTACCTACGAGCAGTACTTC | CAWSGTRVTYEQYF
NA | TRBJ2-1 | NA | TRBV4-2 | TGTGCCAGCAACCAAGGGGCTAGCAGTAAGGATGAGCAGTTCTTC | CASNQGASSKDEQFF
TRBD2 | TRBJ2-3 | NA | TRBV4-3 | TGCGCTAGCAGCCCCGGACTAGCGCCCGCAGATACGCAGTATTTT | CASSPGLAPADTQYF
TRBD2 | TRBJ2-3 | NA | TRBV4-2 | TGTGCCAGCAGCGCGCAGATTAGCGGGCGAACAGATACGCAGTATTTT | CASSAQISGRTDTQYF
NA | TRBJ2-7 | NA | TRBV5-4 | TGTGCCAGCAGCTTGAGCGGAGTGGTAAGGGAGCAGTACTTC | CASSLSGVVREQYF
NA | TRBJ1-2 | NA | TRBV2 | TGTGCCAGCAGTGAAGCTGGAGCCTGGAGGGGGGGTGGCTACACCTTC | CASSEAGAWRGGGYTF
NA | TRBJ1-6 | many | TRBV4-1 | TGTGCCAGCAGCCAAGGGGGGCAGGGGAATTCACCCCTCCACTTT | CASSQGGQGNSPLHF
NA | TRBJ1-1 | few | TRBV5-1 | TGCGCCAGCAGCTTACATACGAACACTGAAGCTTTCTTT | CASSLHTNTEAFF
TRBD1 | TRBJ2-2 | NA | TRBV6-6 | TGTGCCAGCAGTTTCGCCCCCCTGGACAGGGGGACCGGGGAGCTGCTCTTT | CASSFAPLDRGTGELLF
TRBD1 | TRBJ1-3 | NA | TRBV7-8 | TGTGCCAGCAGCCGGACAGGGTACGGAAACACCATATATTTT | CASSRTGYGNTIYF
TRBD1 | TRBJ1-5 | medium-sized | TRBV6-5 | TGTGCCAGCAGCTTCCGACAGGGTACCAATCAGCCCCAGCATTTT | CASSFRQGTNQPQHF
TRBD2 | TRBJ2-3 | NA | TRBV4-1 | TGCGCCAGCAGCCCGGGGACTAGCGTGAGTGATACGCAGTATTTT | CASSPGTSVSDTQYF
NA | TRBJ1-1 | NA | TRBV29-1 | TGCAGCGTTTCTGGTGCTGAAGCTTTCTTT | CSVSGAEAFF
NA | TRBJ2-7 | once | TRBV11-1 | TGTGCCAGCACCGATACCGGGGCAGGGTACGAGCAGTACTTC | CASTDTGAGYEQYF
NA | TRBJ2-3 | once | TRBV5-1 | TGCGCCAGCTTTTCTGGCTCGCCCCCATCAGATACGCAGTATTTT | CASFSGSPPSDTQYF
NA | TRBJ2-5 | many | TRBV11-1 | TGTGCCAGCAGCTTAGGACTTGGGGAGACCCAGTACTTC | CASSLGLGETQYF
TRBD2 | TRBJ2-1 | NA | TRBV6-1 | TGTGCCAGCAGTGAAAGTTTAGCGGGCTCCTACAATGAGCAGTTCTTC | CASSESLAGSYNEQFF
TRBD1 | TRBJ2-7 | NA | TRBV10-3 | TGTGCCATCAGTGGTGGGAGGGACAGGGACTCTGGTGAGCAGTACTTC | CAISGGRDRDSGEQYF
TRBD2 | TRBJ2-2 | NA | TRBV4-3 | TGCGCCAGCAGCCGGGGACTAGCGGGTTCCGCGAACACCGGAGGGCTGTTTTTT | CASSRGLAGSANTGGLFF
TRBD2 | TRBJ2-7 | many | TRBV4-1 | TGCGCCAGCAGCCGTCTACCGGGACAGGGGATACCGACTAGCGGGAGGGCCGGGGGAGAGCAGTACTTC | CASSRLPGQGIPTSGRAGGEQYF
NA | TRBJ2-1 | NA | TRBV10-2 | TGCGCCAGCAGTGATGACGGCCTGGTATACAATGAGCAGTTCTTC | CASSDDGLVYNEQFF
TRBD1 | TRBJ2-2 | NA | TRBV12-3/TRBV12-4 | TGTGCCAGCAGTCCCGGACAGGGGGGGGCCACCGGGGAGCCGTTTTTT | CASSPGQGGATGEPFF
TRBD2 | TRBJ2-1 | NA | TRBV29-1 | TGCAGCATGCGACTAGCGGGAGAAAGCATTGAGCAGTTCTTC | CSMRLAGESIEQFF
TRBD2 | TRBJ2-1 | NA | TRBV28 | TGTGTCAGCAGTACCAGACTAGCGGGAGGCCGCCCAGATGAGCAGTTCTTC | CVSSTRLAGGRPDEQFF
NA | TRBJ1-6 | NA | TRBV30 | TGTGCCTGGAGTACGGGACACGGGGTAGATTCACCCCTCCACTTT | CAWSTGHGVDSPLHF
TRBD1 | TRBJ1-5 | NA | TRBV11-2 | TGTACCAGCAGCCCGGACAGGGACACCAATCAGTCCCAGCATTTT | CTSSPDRDTNQSQHF
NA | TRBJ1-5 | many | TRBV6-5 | TGTGCCAGCAGTTACGGGACCATGGGAGGGCCCCAGCATTTT | CASSYGTMGGPQHF
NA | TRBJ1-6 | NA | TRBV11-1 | TGTGCCAGCAGCTCGTCCGCATCCGGGATAGGGCTCCATAATTCACCCCTCCACTTT | CASSSSASGIGLHNSPLHF
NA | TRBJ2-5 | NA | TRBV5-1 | TGCGCCAGCAGCTCGCCTACCTTCAGCCAAGAGACCCAGTACTTC | CASSSPTFSQETQYF
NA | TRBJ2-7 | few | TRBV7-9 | TGTGCCAGCAGCTCCCGGGACCTGGGCTCCTACGAGCAGTACTTC | CASSSRDLGSYEQYF
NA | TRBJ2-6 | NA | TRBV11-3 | TGTACCAGCAGCCCAACGGGGCAGTCTGGGACCAACGTCCTGACTTTC | CTSSPTGQSGTNVLTF
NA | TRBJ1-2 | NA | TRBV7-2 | TGTGCCAGCGGCTTAGGGGCGGGACCCAACTATGGCTACACCTTC | CASGLGAGPNYGYTF